This TCR beta chain was profiled in a study of OX40 agonist ivuxolimab in advanced cancers. Trimming took 8 bases from V and 5 from J, leaving 20 bases between them. This CDR3 has 15 amino acids. Germline V lookup: CDR1 MNHEY, CDR2 SVGAGI. Sequencing used immunoSEQ multiplex PCR; TCRdb keeps in-frame clones, though not all of them. This sample carries 60,000 to 100,000 clones, 85% to 90% of them seen once, and the ten largest clones take approximately 0.54%. Specimen: CD4+ or CD8+ T cells sorted from blood, collected in a trial of the OX40 agonist ivuxolimab. This TCR derives from an adult with an advanced solid tumor such as melanoma, head and neck, liver or kidney cancer. The chain couples TRBV6-5 to TRBJ2-3, with TRBD2 as a possible D gene (7 bases). The CDR3 DNA sequence: TGTGCCAGCGGCCGGGGGGCGGTAGGAAAAGATACGCAGTATTTT. Its translation: CASGRGAVGKDTQYF.